This T cell receptor (beta chain) was obtained from a study of blood T cell repertoires in COVID-19. Study in general: Specimens from acute and convalescent COVID-19 originated in the United States, Italy and Spain. The analysed material was cDNA or gDNA that came from T cells, B-cell-depleted T cells, or PBMCs.

Authors' data handling: Reference gene primer amplification in the assay estimated nucleated cell counts. Measured with immunoSEQ multiplex PCR; TCRdb has only the in-frame clones, and not every one. V, J and clone size were drawn from that table, and D and trimming were deduced from the DNA. The sample carries around 150,000 clones, approximately 80% recorded once. Germline CDR1 and CDR2: SGHKS and YYEKEE (reference sequence). The CDR3 has 15 residues. With V trimmed by 4 bases and J by 7 bases, 7 bases remained unmatched. The receptor was derived from a human donor in a cohort sampled during active COVID-19. Sequencing was performed on peripheral blood. The chain joins TRBV5-5 to TRBJ1-6; 8 nucleotides align to TRBD1. In DNA form, the CDR3 reads TGTGCCAGCAGCATGACAGGGGTAACCAATTCACCCCTCCACTTT. It codes for CASSMTGVTNSPLHF.